Detailed here is one T cell receptor beta chain. Its antigen is unidentified. All trial patients relapsed after autologous stem cell transplantation. This sample is drawn from a study of PD-1 blockade in classical Hodgkin lymphoma. Study-level points and caveats: CD8+ TCR diversity did not rise significantly by C4D1, unlike CD4+. Newly diagnosed patients were said to have less baseline TCR diversity than healthy donors did. Baseline diversity resembling that of newly diagnosed patients was seen in complete responders.

Assay: immunoSEQ multiplex PCR; the TCRdb copy retains only in-frame clones and omits some. The sample shows 95,000 to 120,000 clones, roughly nine tenths of them seen only once. There are 17 residues in the CDR3. Trimming removed 2 bases from V and 0 bases from J, with 15 bases in between. Per the germline V gene, CDR1 is SGHDT and CDR2 is YYEEEE. The chain links TRBV5-6 to TRBJ2-1, with D unclear. The TCR sequence derives from a human donor with classical Hodgkin lymphoma. The specimen was peripheral blood mononuclear cells (PBMCs), collected before the second cycle of nivolumab. CDR3 loop: CASSFSPTAVSYNEQFF. CDR3 DNA sequence: TGTGCCAGCAGCTTTTCGCCGACCGCAGTCTCCTACAATGAGCAGTTCTTC.